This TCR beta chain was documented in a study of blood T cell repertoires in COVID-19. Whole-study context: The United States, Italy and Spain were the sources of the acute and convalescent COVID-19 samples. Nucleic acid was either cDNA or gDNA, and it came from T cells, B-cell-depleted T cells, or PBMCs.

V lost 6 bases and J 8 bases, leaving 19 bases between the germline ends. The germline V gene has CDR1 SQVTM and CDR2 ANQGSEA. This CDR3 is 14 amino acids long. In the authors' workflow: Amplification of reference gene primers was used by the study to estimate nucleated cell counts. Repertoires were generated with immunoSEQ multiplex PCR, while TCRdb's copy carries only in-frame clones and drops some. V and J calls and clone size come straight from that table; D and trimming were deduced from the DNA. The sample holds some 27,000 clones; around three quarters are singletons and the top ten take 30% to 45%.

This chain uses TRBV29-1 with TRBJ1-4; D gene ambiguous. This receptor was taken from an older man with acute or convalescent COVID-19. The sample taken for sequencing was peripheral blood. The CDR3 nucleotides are TGCAGCGTGGACTCGGACGGAGGCGGGGAAAAACTGTTTTTT. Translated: CSVDSDGGGEKLFF.